The 22 T cell receptor beta chains in this list originate from one sample, sequenced in a study of T-cell reconstitution after alpha-beta-depleted transplantation in children. Preparation of the TCRbeta library was carried out with unique molecular identifiers. TCRdb called the PCR reads again in MiXCR, with one record for every CDR3 protein. The sample gives approximately 400,000 distinct CDR3 sequences, around 15% of which show up once; 25% to 30% is in the top ten. The sequenced sample was PBMCs, mostly from graft donor cells, obtained 360 days after TCRalphabeta/CD19-depleted stem cell transplant. The source is a boy less than two years old who had a stem cell transplant for Wiskott-Aldrich syndrome, so the T cells may come from the graft donor.

This clonotype was seen a handful of times. This chain uses TRBV10-1 with TRBJ2-5; no definite D call. The CDR3 consists of 13 residues. V lost 5 bases to trimming and J lost 3 bases, with 10 bases between them. Germline CDR1 reads WNHNN; CDR2 reads SYGVQD (reference sequence). CDR3 sequence reads: CASSRIVEETQYF. CDR3 bases: TGCGCCAGCAGTAGGATTGTAGAAGAGACCCAGTACTTC.

The chain combines TRBV5-1 with TRBJ2-1, with 11 bases identical to TRBD2. In germline, CDR1 is SGHRS, CDR2 YFSETQ. The V gene end was trimmed by 1 base and the J gene end by 4 bases; junction bases not matched to a gene: 4. The CDR3 totals 16 residues. The CDR3 sequence: CASSLMTSGTYNEQFF. The CDR3 DNA reads TGCGCCAGCAGCTTGATGACTAGCGGGACTTACAATGAGCAGTTCTTC. Full variable domain (missing parts from reference TRBV5-1 and TRBJ2-1): KAGVTQTPRYLIKTRGQQVTLSCSPISGHRSVSWYQQTPGQGLQFLFEYFSETQRNKGNFPGRFSGRQFSNSRSEMNVSTLELGDSALYLCASSLMTSGTYNEQFFGPGTRLTVL.

The genes are TRBV18 and TRBJ2-3; 9 nucleotides match TRBD2. Germline V gene data show CDR1 as KGHSH and CDR2 as LQKENI. The CDR3 has 13 amino acids. The J segment lost 11 bases and the V segment lost 1 base, leaving 4 bases of the junction unmatched. The CDR3 sequence is CASSPLGTSLQYF. The CDR3 DNA follows: TGTGCCAGCTCACCACTAGGGACTAGCCTGCAGTATTTT. Supplemented by reference TRBV18 and TRBJ2-3, the full variable domain reads NAGVMQNPRHLVRRRGQEARLRCSPMKGHSHVYWYRQLPEEGLKFMVYLQKENIIDESGMPKERFSAEFPKEGPSILRIQQVVRGDSAAYFCASSPLGTSLQYFGPGTRLTVL.

This rearrangement joins TRBV6-2 or TRBV6-3 to TRBJ2-2, with 15 bases identical to TRBD2. Per the germline V gene, CDR1 is MNHEY and CDR2 is SVGEGT. V dropped 3 bases and J dropped 4; count of bases not matched to a gene: 12. The CDR3 is made up of 20 amino acids. CDR3 sequence reads: CASSYRPGLAGGPGTGELFF. CDR3 DNA: TGTGCCAGCAGTTATCGGCCCGGACTAGCGGGAGGGCCTGGCACCGGGGAGCTGTTTTTT.

This chain connects TRBV10-3 to TRBJ2-7; 12 nucleotides align to TRBD2. Unmatched junction bases numbered 13, after V lost 3 bases and J lost 4 bases. The CDR3 runs 18 residues. CDR1 and CDR2 from the germline V gene are ENHRY and SYGVKD. The CDR3 loop reads CAISDRGLAGPRRYEQYF. The CDR3 coding sequence is TGTGCCATCAGTGACCGAGGACTAGCGGGACCCCGACGTTACGAGCAGTACTTC.

V is TRBV15 and J is TRBJ2-1; D unresolved. Germline V gene data show CDR1 as LNHNV and CDR2 as YYDKDF (reference sequence). V lost 0 bases and J 8 bases, leaving 11 bases between the germline ends. CDR3 length: 14 residues. The CDR3 nucleotides are TGTGCCACCAGCAGAGATTTACCCCCCGATGAGCAGTTCTTC. It yields the protein CATSRDLPPDEQFF. The full variable domain, rest sourced from reference TRBV15 and TRBJ2-1, is DAMVIQNPRYQVTQFGKPVTLSCSQTLNHNVMYWYQQKSSQAPKLLFHYYDKDFNNEADTPDNFQSRRPNTSFCFLDIRSPGLGDTAMYLCATSRDLPPDEQFFGPGTRLTVL.

This clonotype was seen once. The chain recombines TRBV7-8 with TRBJ2-7; maybe TRBD1 (6 bases). This CDR3 has 19 residues. Germline assignment: CDR1 SGHVS and CDR2 FQNEAQ. The germline V and J ends were trimmed by 6 bases and 0 bases, with 27 bases remaining between them. The CDR3, as DNA: TGTGCCAGCAGGCTCAGGTCGGGCAGGGGCTATATCCGCTCCTACGAGCAGTACTTC. The encoded protein is CASRLRSGRGYIRSYEQYF.

Concerning this clonotype itself: Germline and junction disagree at one end, which may indicate a read error. V is TRBV12-3 or TRBV12-4 and J is TRBJ1-2, with D possibly being TRBD1 (5 bases). The CDR3 length is 13 residues. The DNA for the CDR3 is TGTGCCAGCAGCTTAGGGAGGGGCTATGGCTACACCTTC. Amino acid sequence: CASSLGRGYGYTF.

This sequence joins TRBV28 and TRBJ1-5, with 8 bases identical to TRBD1. The germline V gene has CDR1 MDHEN and CDR2 SYDVKM. The CDR3 totals 13 residues. J lost 2 bases, V lost 10 bases, and 4 bases had no gene match. The CDR3 nucleotides are TGTGCCATCTCAGGGGGCCGCAATCAGCCCCAGCATTTT. It translates to CAISGGRNQPQHF.

This clonotype was counted a few times. The rearrangement links TRBV2 to TRBJ1-1; possible D gene TRBD1, 6 bases. From germline, CDR1 is SNHLY and CDR2 FYNNEI. Deletions cut 4 bases from V and 3 bases from J, with 12 bases between. CDR3 size: 14 residues. The CDR3 DNA follows: TGTGCCAGCAGTGGGACGGAGGGGGACACTGAAGCTTTCTTT. It specifies CASSGTEGDTEAFF.

This clonotype appeared many times. V gene TRBV12-3 or TRBV12-4 combines with J gene TRBJ2-5; no definite D call. With 3 bases removed from V and 4 bases from J, the gap between germline ends came to 9 bases. This CDR3 is built from 13 residues. The CDR3 DNA reads TGTGCCAGCAGTTTTTCTGGGTCAGAGACCCAGTACTTC. It is translated as CASSFSGSETQYF.

This clonotype was detected a few times. The chain couples TRBV27 to TRBJ2-7, with 8 nucleotides matching TRBD1. CDR1 is MNHEY and CDR2 is SMNVEV in the germline V gene (reference sequence). CDR3 length: 14 amino acids. Germline trimming cut 4 bases from V and 3 bases from J; bases unmatched to any gene: 5. The CDR3 bases are TGTGCCAGCAGTTCGACAGGGGTTGACTACGAGCAGTACTTC. It encodes CASSSTGVDYEQYF.

A few counts support this clonotype. The chain joins TRBV27 to TRBJ2-5, with a weak D call TRBD2 (6 bases). Germline values: CDR1 MNHEY, CDR2 SMNVEV (reference sequence). The ends were cut back, 5 bases at V and 2 bases at J, with 15 bases in the middle. The CDR3 loop spans 15 amino acids. The DNA of the CDR3 is TGTGCCAGCAGTCCTCTCCGGGGGTTACAAGAGACCCAGTACTTC. It is translated as CASSPLRGLQETQYF.

The J gene is TRBJ2-5, the V gene TRBV7-7; D is undetermined. The CDR3 sequence is 14 residues long. Germline CDR1 SSHAT, CDR2 FNYEAQ (reference sequence). Trimming pared 5 bases from V and 4 bases from J, leaving 14 bases between. The CDR3 DNA follows: TGTGCCAGCAGCCCCCGTTGGGGATTAGAGACCCAGTACTTC. Its translation is CASSPRWGLETQYF.

In its sample, this clonotype was seen a few times. The chain employs TRBV9 and TRBJ2-1; the match to TRBD2 covers 14 bases. J lost 13 bases, V lost 3 bases, and 12 bases had no gene match. Germline assignment: CDR1 SGDLS and CDR2 YYNGEE. The CDR3 is made up of 16 amino acids. The CDR3 spells CASSAVSGLAGAAQFF. CDR3 bases: TGTGCCAGCAGCGCTGTCTCGGGACTAGCGGGAGCCGCACAGTTCTTC.

This clonotype showed up just once. This rearrangement joins TRBV5-1 to TRBJ2-1; 7 bases match TRBD1. The CDR3 totals 16 residues. The V segment lost 2 bases and the J segment 0 bases; nucleotides outside the gene matches: 5. Germline V gene sequence: CDR1 SGHRS, CDR2 YFSETQ. The CDR3: CASSFPPGGSYNEQFF. CDR3 nucleotides: TGCGCCAGCAGCTTCCCCCCAGGGGGCTCCTACAATGAGCAGTTCTTC.

This clonotype was detected a few times. The chain links TRBV18 to TRBJ1-1; no clear D gene. V lost 4 bases and J 5 bases, leaving 11 bases between the germline ends. The CDR3 is made up of 13 amino acids. The V gene's germline CDR1 is KGHSH and CDR2 LQKENI. As DNA, the CDR3 is TGTGCCAGCTCACGAGGATCCGGGACTGAAGCTTTCTTT. This gives the protein CASSRGSGTEAFF. Full variable domain (rest looked up from reference TRBV18 and TRBJ1-1): NAGVMQNPRHLVRRRGQEARLRCSPMKGHSHVYWYRQLPEEGLKFMVYLQKENIIDESGMPKERFSAEFPKEGPSILRIQQVVRGDSAAYFCASSRGSGTEAFFGQGTRLTVV.

In this sample, this clonotype turned up a few times. V usage is TRBV4-1 and J usage is TRBJ2-7; tentative D call: TRBD2 (5 bases). The CDR3 consists of 14 residues. Trimming left V 1 base short and J 1 base short, with 8 bases between. CDR1 MGHRA and CDR2 YSYEKL come from the germline V gene. CDR3 sequence: CASSQVRGSYEQYF. In nucleotides, the CDR3 is TGCGCCAGCAGCCAAGTCCGGGGATCCTACGAGCAGTACTTC.

CDR3 DNA sequence: TGTGCCAGCAGCTTAAAGGGTTCTATGAACGGCTACACCTTC. This encodes CASSLKGSMNGYTF. This chain connects TRBV7-2 to TRBJ1-2; D ambiguous. The length of the CDR3 is 14 residues. Trimming removed 2 bases from V and 8 bases from J, with 15 bases in between. Germline V gene sequence: CDR1 SGHTA, CDR2 FQGNSA.

This clonotype came up a few times. The rearrangement joins TRBV4-2 to TRBJ2-3, with D unresolved. V was trimmed by 7 bases and J by 1 base, leaving 9 bases between them. The germline V gene has CDR1 LGHNA and CDR2 YNFKEQ. CDR3 length equals 13 residues. The CDR3 loop is CASKIVGTDTQYF. The CDR3, as DNA: TGTGCCAGCAAAATAGTCGGCACAGATACGCAGTATTTT.

This clonotype was detected only a few times. This chain links TRBV20-1 with TRBJ2-4; TRBD2 aligns across 8 bases. The ends lost 6 bases at V and 10 bases at J; junction bases unmatched: 8. Germline V gene lookup returns CDR1 DFQATT and CDR2 SNEGSKA (reference sequence). This CDR3 spans 12 amino acids. The CDR3 loop reads CSASVPGGIQYF. CDR3 sequence (DNA): TGCAGTGCCTCGGTCCCGGGAGGGATTCAGTACTTC.

The chain has TRBV4-3 and TRBJ2-7; the match to TRBD2 covers 10 bases. This CDR3 region has 17 residues. The V and J ends lost 1 base and 5 bases, in that order; junction bases with no gene match: 11. Germline loops: CDR1 LGHNA, CDR2 YSLEER. CDR3 coding DNA: TGCGCCAGCAGCCAAGCCCTAGCGGGAGAGGGTGAAAACGAGCAGTACTTC. Residues: CASSQALAGEGENEQYF.